This entry lists 17 T cell receptor beta chains sequenced from one sample in a study of T cells in Graves' hyperthyroidism and ophthalmopathy. Template material for amplifying TCR beta CDR3 regions consisted of RNA transcripts. First-round RT-PCR with HTBI primers amplified the TCR CDR3 region. TCRdb re-derived calls from the multiplex PCR reads in MiXCR, one entry per CDR3 protein. The sample has about 260,000 distinct CDR3 sequences; about 16% are singletons. Material: blood. The receptors were gathered from a woman aged 18-29 years with Graves' ophthalmopathy.

This clonotype came up a few times. The V call is TRBV28, the J call TRBJ2-7; TRBD2 agrees at 10 bases. This CDR3 comprises 15 residues. Germline CDR1 reads MDHEN; CDR2 reads SYDVKM. V was pared by 6 bases and J by 5 bases, with 10 bases of the junction left unmatched. The CDR3: CASRSRLSGGDEQYF. The DNA for the CDR3 is TGTGCCAGCAGAAGCAGACTGAGCGGGGGGGACGAGCAGTACTTC. Filled out from reference TRBV28 and TRBJ2-7, the complete variable domain reads DVKVTQSSRYLVKRTGEKVFLECVQDMDHENMFWYRQDPGLGLRLIYFSYDVKMKEKGDIPEGYSVSREKKERFSLILESASTNQTSMYLCASRSRLSGGDEQYFGPGTRLTVT.

V is TRBV7-3 and J is TRBJ2-3, with 10 bases fitting TRBD2. The CDR3 consists of 16 residues. V shed 5 bases and J 0 bases; nucleotides not matched to a gene: 5. CDR1 is SGHTA, CDR2 FQGTGA, per germline. This CDR3 is CASSLGTSVSTDTQYF. The DNA for the CDR3 is TGTGCCAGCAGCCTCGGGACTAGCGTTAGCACAGATACGCAGTATTTT. Combining the CDR3 with reference TRBV7-3 and TRBJ2-3 gives the whole variable domain GAGVSQTPSNKVTEKGKYVELRCDPISGHTALYWYRQSLGQGPEFLIYFQGTGAADDSGLPNDRFFAVRPEGSVSTLKIQRTERGDSAVYLCASSLGTSVSTDTQYFGPGTRLTVL.

This clonotype was recorded at least ten times. The chain combines TRBV20-1 with TRBJ1-1; D not certain. Trimming pared 4 bases from V and 3 bases from J, leaving 9 bases between. The CDR3 has 12 residues. Germline CDR1 is DFQATT and CDR2 is SNEGSKA (reference sequence). The CDR3 DNA reads as TGCAGTGCTACTGACGGATACACTGAAGCTTTCTTT. It translates to CSATDGYTEAFF.

V gene TRBV11-2 combines with J gene TRBJ1-2; no firm D call. The CDR3 spans 18 residues. Trimming took off 2 bases at V and 4 bases at J, with 23 bases between the two ends. CDR1 is SGHAT, CDR2 FQNNGV, per germline. The DNA for the CDR3 is TGTGCCAGCAGCTTACCTGGGCCACGACGGGATACTCGCTATGGCTACACCTTC. Protein product: CASSLPGPRRDTRYGYTF.

This clonotype was detected ten times or more. The CDR3 sequence: CASSSDYPDTQYF. The CDR3 DNA reads TGCGCCAGCAGCTCGGACTATCCAGATACGCAGTATTTT. The V and J genes are TRBV5-1 and TRBJ2-3, with D perhaps matching TRBD2 (6 bases). Trimming left V 3 bases short and J 4 bases short, with 9 bases between. Looked up from germline, CDR1 is SGHRS and CDR2 is YFSETQ. The CDR3 has 13 residues.

This chain uses TRBV28 with TRBJ1-5; the D gene is possibly TRBD1 (6 bases). CDR3 length equals 15 residues. V was pared by 4 bases and J by 6 bases, with 16 bases between. Germline-derived CDR1 and CDR2 are MDHEN and SYDVKM. CDR3 residues: CASSYPGGGVQPQHF. The CDR3, as DNA: TGTGCCAGCAGTTACCCGGGGGGGGGCGTTCAGCCCCAGCATTTT.

In this sample, this clonotype turned up many times. The chain uses TRBV28 and TRBJ1-5; no reliable D call. Between the trimmed V and J ends, which lost 1 base and 0 bases, there was a span of 19 bases. This CDR3 is built from 19 residues. The germline V gene has CDR1 MDHEN and CDR2 SYDVKM. The CDR3 nucleotides are TGTGCCAGCAGTTTATCAGGCGCCGGGATAACGTATAGCAATCAGCCCCAGCATTTT. Translating it yields CASSLSGAGITYSNQPQHF.

Concerning this clonotype: This may be a read error: a much more frequent sequence differs by one nucleotide. The J gene is TRBJ2-7, the V gene TRBV29-1; D gene unclear. V was shortened by 6 bases and J by 3 bases, with 12 bases between the two germline ends. CDR1 and CDR2 from the germline V gene are SQVTM and ANQGSEA. The CDR3 runs 12 residues. The CDR3 DNA follows: TGCAGCGTCGGCCCTAGGGACTACGAGCAGTACTTC. It codes for CSVGPRDYEQYF.

The chain links TRBV4-2 to TRBJ2-3; 7 bases align to TRBD2. CDR3 length equals 14 residues. Germline V gives CDR1 LGHNA, CDR2 YNFKEQ. The ends lost 5 bases at V and 5 bases at J; junction bases unmatched: 7. CDR3 amino acids: CASSDSGQEDTQYF. In nucleotides, the CDR3 is TGTGCCAGCAGCGATAGCGGGCAAGAAGATACGCAGTATTTT.

This clonotype has at least ten counts. The genes are TRBV20-1 and TRBJ1-2; TRBD1 matches 9 bases. Trimming took 0 bases from V and 3 from J; bases not matched to a gene: 5. The CDR3 sequence is 15 residues long. CDR1 and CDR2 from the germline V gene are DFQATT and SNEGSKA (reference sequence). The CDR3 reads CSARDLDRGDYGYTF. CDR3 nucleotides: TGCAGTGCTAGAGACCTGGACAGGGGAGACTATGGCTACACCTTC.

This clonotype was counted ten times or more. This chain links TRBV6-2 or TRBV6-3 with TRBJ2-6; D is undetermined. The germline gives CDR1 MNHEY, CDR2 SVGEGT. The CDR3 extends over 20 amino acids. V gave up 6 bases and J gave up 0 bases, with 24 bases separating them. CDR3 in amino acids: CASRPIETRRIRSGANVLTF. The CDR3, as DNA: TGTGCCAGCAGGCCTATTGAAACGAGACGGATCCGCTCTGGGGCCAACGTCCTGACTTTC.

This clonotype was detected ten times or more. V is TRBV11-3 and J is TRBJ2-7; tentative D call: TRBD1 (5 bases). The CDR3 sequence is 15 residues long. The V and J ends lost 5 bases and 5 bases respectively, with 19 bases between them. Germline V gives CDR1 SGHNT, CDR2 YENEEA. The CDR3 region is CASSLIKGPLDEQYF. CDR3 sequence (DNA): TGTGCCAGCAGCCTTATAAAGGGGCCGCTAGACGAGCAGTACTTC.

This clonotype was observed many times. The chain combines TRBV6-2 or TRBV6-3 with TRBJ2-6; 7 positions match TRBD1. Germline CDR1 MNHEY, CDR2 SVGEGT. J was trimmed by 3 bases and V by 6 bases; bases with no gene match: 5. The CDR3 loop spans 15 amino acids. CDR3 nucleotides: TGTGCCAGCAGCATACAGGGGTTTGGGGCCAACGTCCTGACTTTC. Amino acid sequence: CASSIQGFGANVLTF.

This clonotype was seen ten or more times. The gene calls are TRBV20-1 and TRBJ1-1; no clear D. CDR3 length: 12 amino acids. V lost 4 bases and J lost 5, with 11 bases in between. From germline, CDR1 is DFQATT and CDR2 SNEGSKA (reference sequence). In DNA form, the CDR3 reads TGCAGTGCTACTTATAGGCGAACTGAAGCTTTCTTT. It is translated as CSATYRRTEAFF.

This clonotype appeared many times. V usage is TRBV6-1 and J usage is TRBJ1-1; TRBD1 is a possible D gene (5 bases). Trimming cost V 5 bases and J 6 bases, with 10 bases left between them. Germline V gives CDR1 MNHNS, CDR2 SASEGT. The CDR3 is 12 amino acids. Here the CDR3 reads CASSYMGAEAFF. The CDR3 nucleotides are TGTGCCAGCAGTTATATGGGGGCTGAAGCTTTCTTT.

This clonotype was picked up one time. The V gene is TRBV28, the J gene TRBJ2-5; the match to TRBD2 covers 16 bases. This CDR3 contains 17 residues. Per the germline V gene, CDR1 is MDHEN and CDR2 is SYDVKM. The ends lost 6 bases at V and 5 bases at J; junction bases unmatched: 9. The CDR3 sequence is CASRYQGLAGGGETQYF. The CDR3 nucleotides are TGTGCCAGCAGGTACCAGGGACTAGCGGGAGGGGGGGAGACCCAGTACTTC.

This clonotype was detected ten times or more. The rearrangement uses TRBV28 and TRBJ1-5, with 9 nucleotides matching TRBD1. The J segment lost 3 bases and the V segment lost 3 bases, leaving 12 bases of the junction unmatched. Germline CDR1 MDHEN, CDR2 SYDVKM. CDR3 length: 18 amino acids. CDR3 amino acids: CASSFPQGAATINQPQHF. In DNA, the CDR3 is TGTGCCAGCAGTTTTCCACAGGGGGCGGCCACAATCAATCAGCCCCAGCATTTT.